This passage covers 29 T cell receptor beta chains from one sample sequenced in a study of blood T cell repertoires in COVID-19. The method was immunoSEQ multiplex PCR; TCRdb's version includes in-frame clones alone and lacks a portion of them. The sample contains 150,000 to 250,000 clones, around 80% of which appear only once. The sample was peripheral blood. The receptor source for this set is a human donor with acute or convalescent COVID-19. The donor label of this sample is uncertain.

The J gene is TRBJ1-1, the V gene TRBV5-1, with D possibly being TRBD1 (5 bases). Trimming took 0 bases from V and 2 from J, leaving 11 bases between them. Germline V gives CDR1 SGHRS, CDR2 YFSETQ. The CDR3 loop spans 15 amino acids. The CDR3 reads CASSLEGQPNTEAFF. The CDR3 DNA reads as TGCGCCAGCAGCTTGGAGGGGCAGCCTAACACTGAAGCTTTCTTT.

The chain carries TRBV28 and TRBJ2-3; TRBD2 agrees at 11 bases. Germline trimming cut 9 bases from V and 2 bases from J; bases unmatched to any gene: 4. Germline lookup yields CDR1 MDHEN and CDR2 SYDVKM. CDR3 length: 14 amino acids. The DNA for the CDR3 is TGTGCCAGTGGACTAGCGGGCTTCACAGATACGCAGTATTTT. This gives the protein CASGLAGFTDTQYF.

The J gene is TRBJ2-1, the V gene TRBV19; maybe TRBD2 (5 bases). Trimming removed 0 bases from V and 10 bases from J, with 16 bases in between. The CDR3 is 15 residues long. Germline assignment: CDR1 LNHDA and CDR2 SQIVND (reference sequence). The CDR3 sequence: CASSIDPGLGPEQFF. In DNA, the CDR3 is TGTGCCAGTAGTATAGATCCGGGGTTAGGTCCGGAGCAGTTCTTC.

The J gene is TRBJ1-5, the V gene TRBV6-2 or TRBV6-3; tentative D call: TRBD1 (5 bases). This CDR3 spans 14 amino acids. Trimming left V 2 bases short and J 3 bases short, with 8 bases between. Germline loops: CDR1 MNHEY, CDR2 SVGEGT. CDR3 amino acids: CASSYTGINQPQHF. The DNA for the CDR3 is TGTGCCAGCAGTTACACAGGAATCAATCAGCCCCAGCATTTT.

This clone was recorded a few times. The CDR3 sequence: CASSLAGASGETQYF. CDR3 sequence (DNA): TGTGCCAGCAGCTTAGCGGGGGCTAGCGGAGAGACCCAGTACTTC. The chain employs TRBV7-2 and TRBJ2-5, with a possible D match to TRBD2 (7 bases). Germline V gene sequence: CDR1 SGHTA, CDR2 FQGNSA. Trimming stripped 0 bases from V and 4 bases from J, with 12 bases between. The CDR3 length is 15 residues.

For the CDR3, the DNA is TGTGCCAGCAGCGTAAGGGGACATAACACCGGGGAGCTGTTTTTT. Protein product: CASSVRGHNTGELFF. The rearrangement links TRBV9 to TRBJ2-2; possibly TRBD1 for D (6 bases). Germline V lookup: CDR1 SGDLS, CDR2 YYNGEE. V was cut by 1 base and J by 2 bases, with 9 bases left in between. The CDR3 covers 15 residues.

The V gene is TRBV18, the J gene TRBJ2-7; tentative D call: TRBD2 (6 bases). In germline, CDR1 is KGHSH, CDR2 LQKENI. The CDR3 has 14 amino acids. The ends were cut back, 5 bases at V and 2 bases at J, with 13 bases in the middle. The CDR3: CASSAGRGTYEQYF. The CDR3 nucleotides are TGTGCCAGCTCAGCGGGGAGAGGGACCTACGAGCAGTACTTC.

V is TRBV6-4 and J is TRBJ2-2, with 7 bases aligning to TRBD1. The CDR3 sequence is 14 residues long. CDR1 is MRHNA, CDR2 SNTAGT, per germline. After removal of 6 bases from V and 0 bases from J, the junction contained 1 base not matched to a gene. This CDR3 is CASRGTANTGELFF. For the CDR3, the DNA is TGTGCCAGCAGGGGGACAGCGAACACCGGGGAGCTGTTTTTT.

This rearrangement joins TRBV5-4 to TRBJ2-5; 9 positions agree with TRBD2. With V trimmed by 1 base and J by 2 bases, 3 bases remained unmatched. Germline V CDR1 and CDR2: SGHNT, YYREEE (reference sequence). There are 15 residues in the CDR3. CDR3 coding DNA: TGTGCCAGCAGCTTGAAGCTAGCGGGGCAAGAGACCCAGTACTTC. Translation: CASSLKLAGQETQYF.

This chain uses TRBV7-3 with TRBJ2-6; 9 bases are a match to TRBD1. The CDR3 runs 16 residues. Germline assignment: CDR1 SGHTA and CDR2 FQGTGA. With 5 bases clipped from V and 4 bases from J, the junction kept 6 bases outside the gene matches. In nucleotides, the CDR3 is TGTGCCAGCAGCGAACAGGGGGCCGTCGGGGCCAACGTCCTGACTTTC. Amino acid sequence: CASSEQGAVGANVLTF.

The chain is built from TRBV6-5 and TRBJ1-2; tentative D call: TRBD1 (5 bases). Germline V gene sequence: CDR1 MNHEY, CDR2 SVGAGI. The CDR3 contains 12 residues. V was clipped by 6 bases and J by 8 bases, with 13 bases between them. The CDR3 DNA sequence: TGTGCCAGCAGCCTGGGGCCGGGCGGCTACACCTTC. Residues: CASSLGPGGYTF.

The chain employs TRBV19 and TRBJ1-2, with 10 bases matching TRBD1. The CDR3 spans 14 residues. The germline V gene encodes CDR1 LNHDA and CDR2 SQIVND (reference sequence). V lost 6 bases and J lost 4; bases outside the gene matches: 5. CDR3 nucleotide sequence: TGTGCCAGTAGGACGGACAGGGGGAGCTATGGCTACACCTTC. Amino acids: CASRTDRGSYGYTF.

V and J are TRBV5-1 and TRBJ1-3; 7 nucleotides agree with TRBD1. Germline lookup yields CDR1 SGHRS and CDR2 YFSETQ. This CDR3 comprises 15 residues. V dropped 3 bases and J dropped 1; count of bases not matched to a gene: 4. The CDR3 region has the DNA TGCGCCAGCAGCTACGAGGGGGCGTCTGGAAACACCATATATTTT. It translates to CASSYEGASGNTIYF. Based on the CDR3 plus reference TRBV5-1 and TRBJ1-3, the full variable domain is KAGVTQTPRYLIKTRGQQVTLSCSPISGHRSVSWYQQTPGQGLQFLFEYFSETQRNKGNFPGRFSGRQFSNSRSEMNVSTLELGDSALYLCASSYEGASGNTIYFGEGSWLTVV.

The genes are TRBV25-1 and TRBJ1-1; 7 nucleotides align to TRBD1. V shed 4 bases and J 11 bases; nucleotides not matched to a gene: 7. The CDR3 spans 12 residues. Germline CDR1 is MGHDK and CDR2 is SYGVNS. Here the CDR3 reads CASSVGTASAFF. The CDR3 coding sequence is TGTGCCAGCAGTGTGGGGACAGCTAGCGCTTTCTTT.

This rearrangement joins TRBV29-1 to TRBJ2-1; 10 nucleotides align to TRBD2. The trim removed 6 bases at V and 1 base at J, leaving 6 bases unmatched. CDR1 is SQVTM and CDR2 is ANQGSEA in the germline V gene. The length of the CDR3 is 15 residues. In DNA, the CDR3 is TGCAGCGTAGCGGGAGGGCCGCGATCCTACAATGAGCAGTTCTTC. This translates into CSVAGGPRSYNEQFF.

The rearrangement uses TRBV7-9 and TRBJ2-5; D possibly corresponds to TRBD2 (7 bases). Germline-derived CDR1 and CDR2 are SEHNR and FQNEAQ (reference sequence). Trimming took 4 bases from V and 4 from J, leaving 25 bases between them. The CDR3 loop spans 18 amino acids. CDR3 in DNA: TGTGCCAGCAGCTCCCCCGTGGGGCAGGCGGGGGCCGGAGAGACCCAGTACTTC. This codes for CASSSPVGQAGAGETQYF.

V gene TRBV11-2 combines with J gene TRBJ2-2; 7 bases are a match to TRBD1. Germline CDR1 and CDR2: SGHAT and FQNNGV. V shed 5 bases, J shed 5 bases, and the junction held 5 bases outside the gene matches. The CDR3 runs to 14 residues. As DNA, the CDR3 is TGTGCCAGCAGCCCGGACAGGCGAACCGGGGAGCTGTTTTTT. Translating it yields CASSPDRRTGELFF.

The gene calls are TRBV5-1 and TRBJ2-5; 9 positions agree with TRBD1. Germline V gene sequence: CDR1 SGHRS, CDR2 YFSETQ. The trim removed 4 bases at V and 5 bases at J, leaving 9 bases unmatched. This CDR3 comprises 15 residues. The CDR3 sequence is CASSVPGTGKETQYF. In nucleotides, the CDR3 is TGCGCCAGCAGCGTCCCCGGGACAGGGAAGGAGACCCAGTACTTC.

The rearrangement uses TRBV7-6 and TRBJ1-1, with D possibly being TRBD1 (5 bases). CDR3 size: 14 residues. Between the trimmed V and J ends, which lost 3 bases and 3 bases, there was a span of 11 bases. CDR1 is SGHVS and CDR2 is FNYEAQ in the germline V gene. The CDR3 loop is CASSLGGVYTEAFF. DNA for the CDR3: TGTGCCAGCAGCTTGGGGGGAGTGTACACTGAAGCTTTCTTT.

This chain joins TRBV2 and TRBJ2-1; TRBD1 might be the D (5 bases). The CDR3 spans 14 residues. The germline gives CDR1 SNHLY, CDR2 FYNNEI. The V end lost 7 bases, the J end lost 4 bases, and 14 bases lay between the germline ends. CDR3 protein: CASKEDRDYNEQFF. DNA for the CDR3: TGTGCCAGCAAGGAAGACAGAGATTACAATGAGCAGTTCTTC.

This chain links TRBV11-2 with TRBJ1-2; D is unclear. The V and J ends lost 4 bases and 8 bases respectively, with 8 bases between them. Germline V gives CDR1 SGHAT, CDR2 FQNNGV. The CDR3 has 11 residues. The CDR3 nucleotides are TGTGCCAGCAGCTCACTCGGGGGCTACACCTTC. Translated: CASSSLGGYTF.

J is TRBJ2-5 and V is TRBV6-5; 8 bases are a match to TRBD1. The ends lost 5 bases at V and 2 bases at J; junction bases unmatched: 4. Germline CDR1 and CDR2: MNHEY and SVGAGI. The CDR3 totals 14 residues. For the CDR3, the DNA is TGTGCCAGCAGTACCGGACAGGGACAAGAGACCCAGTACTTC. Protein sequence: CASSTGQGQETQYF.

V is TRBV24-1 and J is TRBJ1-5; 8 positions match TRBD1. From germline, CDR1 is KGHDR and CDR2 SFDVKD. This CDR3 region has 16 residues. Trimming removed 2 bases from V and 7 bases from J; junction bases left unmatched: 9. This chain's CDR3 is CATSDSRTGGGQPQHF. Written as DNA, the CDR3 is TGTGCCACCAGTGATTCGAGAACAGGGGGTGGACAGCCCCAGCATTTT.

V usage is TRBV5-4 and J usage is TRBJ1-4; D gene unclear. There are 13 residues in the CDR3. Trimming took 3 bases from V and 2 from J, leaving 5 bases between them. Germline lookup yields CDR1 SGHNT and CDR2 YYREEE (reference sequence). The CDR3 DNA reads TGTGCCAGCAGCTATTCTACTAATGAAAAACTGTTTTTT. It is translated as CASSYSTNEKLFF.

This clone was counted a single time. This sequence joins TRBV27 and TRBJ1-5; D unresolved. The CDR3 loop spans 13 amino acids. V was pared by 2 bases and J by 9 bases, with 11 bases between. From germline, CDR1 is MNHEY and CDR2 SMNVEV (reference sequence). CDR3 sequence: CASSLSGDGPQHF. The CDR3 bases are TGTGCCAGCAGTTTAAGCGGAGATGGGCCCCAGCATTTT.

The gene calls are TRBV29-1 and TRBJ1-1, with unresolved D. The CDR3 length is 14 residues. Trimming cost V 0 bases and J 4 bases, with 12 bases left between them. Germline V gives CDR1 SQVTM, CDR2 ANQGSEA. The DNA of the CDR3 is TGCAGCGTTGAAGATATGATGAGGAGCACTGAAGCTTTCTTT. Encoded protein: CSVEDMMRSTEAFF.

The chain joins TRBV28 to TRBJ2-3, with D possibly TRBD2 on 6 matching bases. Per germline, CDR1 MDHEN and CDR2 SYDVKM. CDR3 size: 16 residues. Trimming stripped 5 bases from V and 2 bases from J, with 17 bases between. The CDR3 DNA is TGTGCCAGCAGTCCTTCGGGGGAGCGGCTCACAGATACGCAGTATTTT. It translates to CASSPSGERLTDTQYF.

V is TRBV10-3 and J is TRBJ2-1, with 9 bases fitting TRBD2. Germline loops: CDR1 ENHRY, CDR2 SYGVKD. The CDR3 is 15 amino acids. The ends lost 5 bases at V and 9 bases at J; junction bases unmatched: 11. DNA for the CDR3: TGTGCCATCAGTTCCGGGACTAGCCAGCACGGTGAGCAGTTCTTC. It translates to CAISSGTSQHGEQFF.

The CDR3 bases are TGTGCCAGTAGTACGGGACTAGCGGGAAAGTCCTACAATGAGCAGTTCTTC. This sequence encodes CASSTGLAGKSYNEQFF. J is TRBJ2-1 and V is TRBV19, with 13 positions matching TRBD2. Germline CDR1 and CDR2: LNHDA and SQIVND (reference sequence). This CDR3 has 17 residues. The V gene end was trimmed by 4 bases and the J gene end by 1 base; junction bases not matched to a gene: 4.